This T cell receptor beta chain was obtained from a study of metastatic and nonmetastatic thyroid tumors. This clone came up many times. All patients reached thyroid surgery having received no treatment beforehand. This CDR3 is built from 13 residues. The ends were cut back, 7 bases at V and 5 bases at J, with 12 bases in the middle. Germline values: CDR1 SNHLY, CDR2 FYNNEI. Through MiXCR, TCRdb re-clonotyped the PCR reads. The table has tens of thousands of clones, 19% seen once. The chain is built from TRBV2 and TRBJ1-5, with D possibly being TRBD1 (5 bases). The TCR was taken from a male donor with papillary thyroid cancer or a benign thyroid nodule (not recorded which). Some clones in this sample may be carry-over from other donors' samples. What was sequenced was blood. DNA of the CDR3: TGTGCCAGCAACCGTGACAGTTATCAGCCCCAGCATTTT. Amino acid sequence: CASNRDSYQPQHF.